These 9 T cell receptor beta chains came from one sample sequenced in a study of blood T cell repertoires in COVID-19. Here immunoSEQ multiplex PCR was the method, and the copy in TCRdb shows in-frame clones only, minus some. The table lists some 350,000 clones, around four fifths of them singletons. The specimen was peripheral blood. The source of these receptors is a man younger than 40 with active or convalescent COVID-19.

Remarks on this clone: Other nucleotide sequences in the sample specify the same CDR3. This chain links TRBV9 with TRBJ1-2; D is possibly TRBD1 (5 bases). Germline loops: CDR1 SGDLS, CDR2 YYNGEE. CDR3 length: 13 residues. The V end lost 0 bases, the J end lost 2 bases, and 5 bases lay between the germline ends. The CDR3: CASSVAGNYGYTF. The CDR3 DNA follows: TGTGCCAGCAGCGTAGCAGGGAACTATGGCTACACCTTC.

This chain links TRBV24-1 with TRBJ2-1; 10 bases are a match to TRBD2. The V gene's germline CDR1 is KGHDR and CDR2 SFDVKD. V was clipped by 3 bases and J by 9 bases; unmatched bases: 10. This CDR3 contains 16 residues. CDR3 sequence reads: CATSDPGLAEGSEQFF. In DNA form, the CDR3 reads TGTGCCACCAGTGATCCCGGACTAGCGGAGGGTAGTGAGCAGTTCTTC.

The count of this clone is one. The chain carries TRBV7-7 and TRBJ2-7; tentative D call: TRBD1 (6 bases). Germline-derived CDR1 and CDR2 are SSHAT and FNYEAQ (reference sequence). The CDR3 loop spans 13 amino acids. V lost 5 bases and J lost 3, with 11 bases in between. The CDR3 nucleotides read TGTGCCAGCAGCCCAGGACAGTACTACGAGCAGTACTTC. Translation gives CASSPGQYYEQYF.

CDR3 residues: CASSTFKGSYTF. CDR3 nucleotides: TGTGCCAGCAGCACATTCAAGGGGAGCTACACCTTC. The V and J genes are TRBV7-9 and TRBJ1-2; possible D gene TRBD1, 5 bases. Germline loops: CDR1 SEHNR, CDR2 FQNEAQ (reference sequence). The CDR3 is 12 residues long. Trimming removed 5 bases from V and 9 bases from J, with 13 bases in between.

The chain joins TRBV12-3 or TRBV12-4 to TRBJ1-1; 9 bases map to TRBD1. This CDR3 is built from 13 residues. Trimming removed 5 bases from V and 5 bases from J; junction bases left unmatched: 3. The CDR3 coding sequence is TGTGCCAGCAGTCCAGACAGGGGGACTGAAGCTTTCTTT. It specifies CASSPDRGTEAFF.

The gene calls are TRBV27 and TRBJ1-2; 10 nucleotides align to TRBD1. Germline V gene sequence: CDR1 MNHEY, CDR2 SMNVEV (reference sequence). V was pared by 8 bases and J by 8 bases, with 5 bases of the junction left unmatched. The CDR3 totals 12 residues. As DNA, the CDR3 is TGTGCCAGCTGGACAGGGGGAGGCGGCTACACCTTC. This gives the protein CASWTGGGGYTF.

The chain couples TRBV9 to TRBJ2-2; D might be TRBD1 (6 bases). V was pared by 3 bases and J by 1 base, with 10 bases between. Germline lookup yields CDR1 SGDLS and CDR2 YYNGEE. The CDR3 is 15 residues long. CDR3 loop: CASSAWTENTGELFF. The CDR3 coding sequence is TGTGCCAGCAGCGCCTGGACAGAGAACACCGGGGAGCTGTTTTTT.

This chain uses TRBV24-1 with TRBJ2-3; TRBD2 agrees at 8 bases. Germline assignment: CDR1 KGHDR and CDR2 SFDVKD. V shed 4 bases and J 2 bases; nucleotides not matched to a gene: 10. The CDR3 covers 17 residues. In DNA form, the CDR3 reads TGTGCCACCAGTGAAATGGGGCTAGCGGGTTACACAGATACGCAGTATTTT. Amino acid sequence: CATSEMGLAGYTDTQYF.

The chain carries TRBV4-3 and TRBJ2-2, with 13 bases matching TRBD2. Germline loops: CDR1 LGHNA, CDR2 YSLEER. The CDR3 loop spans 17 amino acids. The V segment lost 5 bases and the J segment 5 bases; nucleotides outside the gene matches: 8. The CDR3 nucleotides are TGCGCCAGCAGCTCTGGGACTAGCGGGATAAGAACCGGGGAGCTGTTTTTT. This sequence encodes CASSSGTSGIRTGELFF.